The next 21 T cell receptor beta chains were all read from a single sample in a study of blood T cell repertoires in COVID-19 (TCRdb year 2020). The method behind the library was the immunoSEQ multiplex PCR assay. Sourced from immuneACCESS, this table was stored by TCRdb with only in-frame sequences that have V and J called. A share of the clones is absent; for the studies checked, an unresolved V gene accounts for under half, and the remainder has no known explanation. The sample table records roughly 80,000 clones; 65% to 85% of these occur just once. The top ten clonotypes cover 3.5% to 4% of the sample. Sequencing was done on a sample of peripheral blood. The origin of the receptors is a man over 45 with acute or convalescent COVID-19.

This chain joins TRBV7-9 and TRBJ2-7, with D hard to call. CDR1 is SEHNR, CDR2 FQNEAQ, per germline (reference sequence). This CDR3 has 13 amino acids. Trimming took 4 bases from V and 2 from J, leaving 9 bases between them. Here the CDR3 DNA reads TGTGCCAGCAGCTCACGCAACACCTACGAGCAGTACTTC. It translates to CASSSRNTYEQYF.

The V call is TRBV27, the J call TRBJ2-1; 9 positions match TRBD2. The CDR3 has 15 amino acids. V shed 7 bases, J shed 2 bases, and the junction held 6 bases outside the gene matches. The germline V gene has CDR1 MNHEY and CDR2 SMNVEV (reference sequence). CDR3 sequence: CASTVAGVPYNEQFF. The CDR3 region has the DNA TGTGCCAGCACGGTAGCGGGGGTACCCTACAATGAGCAGTTCTTC.

This rearrangement joins TRBV10-3 to TRBJ1-5; D remains ambiguous. Trimming took 8 bases from V and 7 from J, leaving 15 bases between them. The CDR3 is 13 residues long. From germline, CDR1 is ENHRY and CDR2 SYGVKD. The CDR3 reads CAIAGSFSQPQHF. The CDR3 DNA is TGTGCCATCGCCGGCAGCTTTAGCCAGCCCCAGCATTTT.

This chain links TRBV19 with TRBJ1-1, with D perhaps matching TRBD1 (6 bases). Trimming stripped 5 bases from V and 0 bases from J, with 10 bases between. The CDR3 is 14 residues long. Germline loops: CDR1 LNHDA, CDR2 SQIVND (reference sequence). In DNA form, the CDR3 reads TGTGCCAGTAGTGGGGGCAGAATGAACACTGAAGCTTTCTTT. This gives the protein CASSGGRMNTEAFF.

J is TRBJ1-1 and V is TRBV6-1; D is uncertain. The germline gives CDR1 MNHNS, CDR2 SASEGT. The CDR3 has 13 amino acids. Trimming shortened V by 1 base and J by 4 bases, and 7 bases separated the two germline ends. The DNA for the CDR3 is TGTGCCAGCAGTGAAGGTATGTCCACTGAAGCTTTCTTT. It yields the protein CASSEGMSTEAFF.

This chain joins TRBV3-1 (or the pseudogene TRBV3-2) and TRBJ1-2, with TRBD1 matching over 9 bases. From germline, CDR1 is LGHDT and CDR2 YNNKEL (reference sequence). The trim removed 2 bases at V and 8 bases at J, leaving 6 bases unmatched. The CDR3 has 14 amino acids. As DNA, the CDR3 is TGTGCCAGCAGCCAACGGGACAGGGAGGACGGCTACACCTTC. Translation gives CASSQRDREDGYTF.

The count of this clone is one. V gene TRBV4-1 combines with J gene TRBJ1-5, with TRBD1 as a possible D gene (6 bases). CDR3 length equals 13 residues. The germline V gene encodes CDR1 MGHRA and CDR2 YSYEKL. Trimming took 3 bases from V and 5 from J, leaving 8 bases between them. In nucleotides, the CDR3 is TGCGCCAGCAGCCATAACAGGGATCAGCCCCAGCATTTT. It is translated as CASSHNRDQPQHF.

The chain is built from TRBV19 and TRBJ1-1; no clear D gene. This CDR3 is 13 amino acids long. Germline CDR1 LNHDA, CDR2 SQIVND (reference sequence). Trimming took 3 bases from V and 3 from J, leaving 8 bases between them. The CDR3 sequence is CASSMRWDTEAFF. In nucleotides, the CDR3 is TGTGCCAGTAGTATGAGGTGGGACACTGAAGCTTTCTTT. Looking up the rest from reference TRBV19 and TRBJ1-1 gives the full variable domain: DGGITQSPKYLFRKEGQNVTLSCEQNLNHDAMYWYRQDPGQGLRLIYYSQIVNDFQKGDIAEGYSVSREKKESFPLTVTSAQKNPTAFYLCASSMRWDTEAFFGQGTRLTVV.

The CDR3 reads CASSFSGSFTDTQYF. CDR3 nucleotide sequence: TGTGCCAGCAGCTTTAGCGGGTCCTTCACAGATACGCAGTATTTT. The chain is built from TRBV7-2 and TRBJ2-3; 7 positions agree with TRBD2. CDR3 length equals 15 residues. V was pared by 3 bases and J by 2 bases, with 5 bases of the junction left unmatched. Germline-derived CDR1 and CDR2 are SGHTA and FQGNSA.

V is TRBV6-2 or TRBV6-3 and J is TRBJ2-7, with TRBD1 matching over 8 bases. The CDR3 extends over 15 amino acids. Germline-derived CDR1 and CDR2 are MNHEY and SVGEGT. J gave up 2 bases and V 0 bases, and 3 bases lay outside the gene matches. The CDR3 DNA follows: TGTGCCAGCAGTTACTCGCTACAGGGGGCCTACGAGCAGTACTTC. This gives the protein CASSYSLQGAYEQYF.

The V gene is TRBV29-1, the J gene TRBJ1-1; D remains unclear. CDR3 size: 11 residues. Trimming cost V 3 bases and J 4 bases, with 6 bases left between them. The V gene's germline CDR1 is SQVTM and CDR2 ANQGSEA. The CDR3 DNA reads as TGCAGCGTTGATTCTAGCACTGAAGCTTTCTTT. It is translated as CSVDSSTEAFF. Full variable domain (outside the CDR3, taken from reference TRBV29-1 and TRBJ1-1): SAVISQKPSRDICQRGTSLTIQCQVDSQVTMMFWYRQQPGQSLTLIATANQGSEATYESGFVIDKFPISRPNLTFSTLTVSNMSPEDSSIYLCSVDSSTEAFFGQGTRLTVV.

V usage is TRBV27 and J usage is TRBJ1-1; weak D call: TRBD1 (6 bases). Trimming removed 5 bases from V and 2 bases from J, with 12 bases in between. The CDR3 length is 14 residues. Germline CDR1 and CDR2: MNHEY and SMNVEV (reference sequence). CDR3 in amino acids: CASSIQGPNTEAFF. DNA of the CDR3: TGTGCCAGCAGTATACAGGGTCCTAACACTGAAGCTTTCTTT.

The rearrangement joins TRBV19 to TRBJ1-2; unclear D gene. Germline loops: CDR1 LNHDA, CDR2 SQIVND (reference sequence). The V end was cut by 5 bases, the J end by 8 bases, with 15 bases between. This CDR3 contains 13 residues. The CDR3 sequence is CASSPDGVQGYTF. The CDR3 region has the DNA TGTGCCAGTAGTCCGGACGGGGTACAAGGCTACACCTTC.

In its sample, this clone was seen once. J is TRBJ1-4 and V is TRBV9, with 9 bases fitting TRBD1. The germline V gene has CDR1 SGDLS and CDR2 YYNGEE. The CDR3 has 17 amino acids. The V gene end was trimmed by 4 bases and the J gene end by 6 bases; junction bases not matched to a gene: 13. The CDR3 spells CASSTGQGIEADEKLFF. The CDR3 nucleotides are TGTGCCAGCAGCACCGGACAGGGGATAGAGGCGGATGAAAAACTGTTTTTT.

The chain uses TRBV4-3 and TRBJ2-1, with a tentative D call TRBD1 (5 bases). Germline V lookup: CDR1 LGHNA, CDR2 YSLEER. The CDR3 runs 14 residues. The ends were cut back, 5 bases at V and 9 bases at J, with 17 bases in the middle. CDR3 protein: CASSSRADPGEQFF. In DNA, the CDR3 is TGCGCCAGCAGCTCCAGGGCCGATCCGGGTGAGCAGTTCTTC.

The rearrangement links TRBV5-1 to TRBJ2-7, with TRBD2 identical over 8 bases. V dropped 5 bases and J dropped 6; count of bases not matched to a gene: 10. The CDR3 has 14 amino acids. The germline V gene has CDR1 SGHRS and CDR2 YFSETQ. The CDR3 DNA reads TGCGCCAGCAGACTGAGCGGGGGAGGTGGCGAGCAGTACTTC. It codes for CASRLSGGGGEQYF.

In its sample, this clone was seen a few times. V and J are TRBV7-2 and TRBJ2-5, with 12 bases aligning to TRBD2. V dropped 6 bases and J dropped 5; count of bases not matched to a gene: 10. From germline, CDR1 is SGHTA and CDR2 FQGNSA. The CDR3 has 16 amino acids. CDR3: CASRPLAGGVWETQYF. CDR3 bases: TGTGCCAGCAGGCCACTAGCGGGAGGAGTCTGGGAGACCCAGTACTTC. Looking up the rest from reference TRBV7-2 and TRBJ2-5 gives the full variable domain: GAGVSQSPSNKVTEKGKDVELRCDPISGHTALYWYRQSLGQGLEFLIYFQGNSAPDKSGLPSDRFSAERTGGSVSTLTIQRTQQEDSAVYLCASRPLAGGVWETQYFGPGTRLLVL.

The genes are TRBV2 and TRBJ2-7, with a possible D match to TRBD2 (5 bases). The germline V gene encodes CDR1 SNHLY and CDR2 FYNNEI. The CDR3 is 13 residues long. V was trimmed by 1 base and J by 9 bases, leaving 13 bases between them. The CDR3 sequence is CASSEGTSAGQYF. DNA of the CDR3: TGTGCCAGCAGTGAAGGGACCTCCGCGGGGCAGTACTTC.

This sequence joins TRBV19 and TRBJ2-2; a weak D match, TRBD2 (5 bases). CDR1 and CDR2 from the germline V gene are LNHDA and SQIVND (reference sequence). Between the trimmed V and J ends, which lost 5 bases and 4 bases, there was a span of 14 bases. The CDR3 runs 15 residues. The chain's CDR3 is CASSLRRLVTGELFF. CDR3 sequence (DNA): TGTGCCAGTAGTCTCAGGAGGCTTGTCACCGGGGAGCTGTTTTTT.

J is TRBJ1-2 and V is TRBV12-3 or TRBV12-4, with D possibly TRBD1 on 5 matching bases. V was shortened by 1 base and J by 4 bases, with 7 bases between the two germline ends. This CDR3 spans 13 amino acids. This CDR3 is CASSLEGIYGYTF. The DNA for the CDR3 is TGTGCCAGCAGTTTAGAGGGGATCTATGGCTACACCTTC.

The rearrangement uses TRBV19 and TRBJ1-5; 12 bases fit TRBD1. With 7 bases clipped from V and 5 bases from J, the junction kept 12 bases outside the gene matches. CDR3 size: 17 residues. Germline V gene lookup returns CDR1 LNHDA and CDR2 SQIVND (reference sequence). The CDR3 DNA is TGTGCCAGTACCGACCGGGACAGGGGGCAAAAGGATCAGCCCCAGCATTTT. Its protein product is CASTDRDRGQKDQPQHF.